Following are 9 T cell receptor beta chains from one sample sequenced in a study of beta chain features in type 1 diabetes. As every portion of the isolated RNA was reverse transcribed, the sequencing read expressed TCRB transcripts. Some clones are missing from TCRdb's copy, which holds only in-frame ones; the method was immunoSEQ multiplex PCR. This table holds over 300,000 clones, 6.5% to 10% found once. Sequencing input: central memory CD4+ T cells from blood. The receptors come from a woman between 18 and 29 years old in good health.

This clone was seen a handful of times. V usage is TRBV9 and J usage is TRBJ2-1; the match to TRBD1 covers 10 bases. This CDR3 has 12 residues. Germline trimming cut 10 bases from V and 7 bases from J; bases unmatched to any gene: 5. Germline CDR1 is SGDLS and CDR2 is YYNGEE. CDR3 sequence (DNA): TGTGCCCGGGACAGGGGTTGGAATGAGCAGTTCTTC. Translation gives CARDRGWNEQFF. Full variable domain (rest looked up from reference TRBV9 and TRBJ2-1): DSGVTQTPKHLITATGQRVTLRCSPRSGDLSVYWYQQSLDQGLQFLIQYYNGEERAKGNILERFSAQQFPDLHSELNLSSLELGDSALYFCARDRGWNEQFFGPGTRLTVL.

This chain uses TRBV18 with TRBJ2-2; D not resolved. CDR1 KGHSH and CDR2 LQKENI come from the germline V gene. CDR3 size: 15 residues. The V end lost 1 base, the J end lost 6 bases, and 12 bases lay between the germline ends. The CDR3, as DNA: TGTGCCAGCTCACCACTAGACCCCGGCCCCGGGGAGCTGTTTTTT. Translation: CASSPLDPGPGELFF.

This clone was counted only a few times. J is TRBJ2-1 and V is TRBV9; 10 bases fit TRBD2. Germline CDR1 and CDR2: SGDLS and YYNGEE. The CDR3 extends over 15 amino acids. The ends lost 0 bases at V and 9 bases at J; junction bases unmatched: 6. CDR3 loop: CASSVEAGGQVEQFF. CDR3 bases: TGTGCCAGCAGCGTAGAAGCGGGAGGGCAAGTTGAGCAGTTCTTC. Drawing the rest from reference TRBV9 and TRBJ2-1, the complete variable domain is DSGVTQTPKHLITATGQRVTLRCSPRSGDLSVYWYQQSLDQGLQFLIQYYNGEERAKGNILERFSAQQFPDLHSELNLSSLELGDSALYFCASSVEAGGQVEQFFGPGTRLTVL.

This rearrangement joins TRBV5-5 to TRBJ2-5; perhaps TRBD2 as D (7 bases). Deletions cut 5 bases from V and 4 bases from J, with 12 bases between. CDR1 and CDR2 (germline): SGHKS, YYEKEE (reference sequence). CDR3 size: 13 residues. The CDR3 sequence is CASREGGGETQYF. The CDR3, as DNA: TGTGCCAGCAGGGAGGGAGGGGGAGAGACCCAGTACTTC.

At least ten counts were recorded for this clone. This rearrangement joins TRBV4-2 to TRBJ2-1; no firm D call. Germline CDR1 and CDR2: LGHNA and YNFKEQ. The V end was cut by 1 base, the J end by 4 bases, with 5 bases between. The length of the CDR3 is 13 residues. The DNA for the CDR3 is TGTGCCAGCAGCCAAGCCGCTTACAATGAGCAGTTCTTC. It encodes CASSQAAYNEQFF.

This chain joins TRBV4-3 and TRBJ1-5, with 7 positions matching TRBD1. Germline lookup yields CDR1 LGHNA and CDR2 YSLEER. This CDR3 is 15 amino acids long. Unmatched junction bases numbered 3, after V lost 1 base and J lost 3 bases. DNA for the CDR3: TGCGCCAGCAGCCAAGGGACAGGCCTCAATCAGCCCCAGCATTTT. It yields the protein CASSQGTGLNQPQHF.

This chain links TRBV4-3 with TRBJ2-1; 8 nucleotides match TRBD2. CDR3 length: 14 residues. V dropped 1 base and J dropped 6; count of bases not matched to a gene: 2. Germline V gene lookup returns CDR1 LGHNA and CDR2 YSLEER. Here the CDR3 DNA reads TGCGCCAGCAGCCAAGTAGGGACTAGCAATGAGCAGTTCTTC. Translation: CASSQVGTSNEQFF.

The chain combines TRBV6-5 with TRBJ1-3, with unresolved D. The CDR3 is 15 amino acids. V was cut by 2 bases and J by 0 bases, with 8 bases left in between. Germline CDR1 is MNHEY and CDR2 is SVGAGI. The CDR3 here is CASSYGYSSGNTIYF. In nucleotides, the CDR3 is TGTGCCAGCAGTTACGGCTATAGCTCTGGAAACACCATATATTTT.

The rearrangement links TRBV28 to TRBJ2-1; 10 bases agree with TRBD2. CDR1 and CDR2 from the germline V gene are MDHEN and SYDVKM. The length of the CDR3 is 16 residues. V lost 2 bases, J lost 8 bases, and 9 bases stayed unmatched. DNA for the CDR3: TGTGCCAGCAGTTTAGGAGCGGCTAGCGGGAGAGATGAGCAGTTCTTC. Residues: CASSLGAASGRDEQFF.